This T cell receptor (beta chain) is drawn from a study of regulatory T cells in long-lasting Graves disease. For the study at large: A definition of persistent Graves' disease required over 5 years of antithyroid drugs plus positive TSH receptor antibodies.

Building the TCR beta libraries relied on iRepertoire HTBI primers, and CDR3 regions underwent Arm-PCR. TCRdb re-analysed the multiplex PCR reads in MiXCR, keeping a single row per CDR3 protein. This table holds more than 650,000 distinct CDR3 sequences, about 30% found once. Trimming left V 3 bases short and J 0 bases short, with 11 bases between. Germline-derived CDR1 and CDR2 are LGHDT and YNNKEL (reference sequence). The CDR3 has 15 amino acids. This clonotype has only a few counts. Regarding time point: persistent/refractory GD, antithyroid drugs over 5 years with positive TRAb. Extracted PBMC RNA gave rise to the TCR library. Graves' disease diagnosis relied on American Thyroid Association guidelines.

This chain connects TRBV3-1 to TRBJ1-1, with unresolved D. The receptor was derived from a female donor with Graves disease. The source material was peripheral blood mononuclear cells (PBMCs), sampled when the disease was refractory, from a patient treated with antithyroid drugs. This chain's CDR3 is CASSQLGPLNTEAFF. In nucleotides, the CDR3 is TGTGCCAGCAGCCAGTTAGGACCGCTGAACACTGAAGCTTTCTTT.